The 10 T cell receptor beta chains below were found in one sample sequenced in a study of response to subunit inactivated influenza vaccine. MiXCR, applied by TCRdb to the RT-PCR reads, yields one record per CDR3 protein. The sample yields 300,000 to 350,000 distinct CDR3 sequences, about 20% seen once. The sequencing here drew on PBMCs from blood, taken less than 22 months after vaccination. These receptors all come from a man between 50 and 69 years old who received an inactivated influenza vaccine.

The chain links TRBV7-2 to TRBJ2-1, with 15 bases fitting TRBD2. Germline CDR1 is SGHTA and CDR2 is FQGNSA. With 5 bases clipped from V and 9 bases from J, the junction kept 5 bases outside the gene matches. The CDR3 totals 15 residues. The CDR3 DNA is TGTGCCAGCAGCCGGACTAGCGGGAGGGGCCGTGAGCAGTTCTTC. It codes for CASSRTSGRGREQFF.

This clonotype was counted many times. V and J are TRBV29-1 and TRBJ2-1; 11 bases line up with TRBD2. The V gene's germline CDR1 is SQVTM and CDR2 ANQGSEA. The CDR3 is 13 residues long. Trimming at V came to 1 base and at J to 7 bases, leaving 0 bases not matched to a gene. In DNA, the CDR3 is TGCAGCGTTGAAGGGACTAGCGGGAATGAGCAGTTCTTC. It yields the protein CSVEGTSGNEQFF.

This clonotype was seen a few times. The rearrangement uses TRBV6-2 or TRBV6-3 and TRBJ1-1, with 9 nucleotides matching TRBD1. Trimming took 0 bases from V and 4 from J; bases not matched to a gene: 15. This CDR3 region has 19 residues. Germline V gene sequence: CDR1 MNHEY, CDR2 SVGEGT. This CDR3 is CASSYSDRDREDLITEAFF. DNA of the CDR3: TGTGCCAGCAGTTACTCCGACCGGGACAGGGAGGACCTGATCACTGAAGCTTTCTTT.

This clonotype showed up just a few times. The DNA of the CDR3 is TGTGCCAGCAGTTCCAGGGGGCTGAATACCCCACCCCTCCACTTT. It translates to CASSSRGLNTPPLHF. The rearrangement joins TRBV12-3 or TRBV12-4 to TRBJ1-6; TRBD1 aligns across 8 bases. This CDR3 has 15 residues. The trim removed 4 bases at V and 11 bases at J, leaving 10 bases unmatched.

The chain combines TRBV21-1 with TRBJ1-6; TRBD1 reflects the table's D call only, with no check against the DNA. TRBV21-1 constitutes a pseudogene. The CDR3 loop spans 20 amino acids. CDR3: CASSTYPGTGGKSPNSPLHF. CDR3 nucleotides: TGTGCCAGCAGCACGTACCCCGGGACAGGGGGCAAATCGCCAAATTCACCCCTCCACTTT.

This clonotype was picked up a small number of times. The V gene is TRBV19, the J gene TRBJ1-2, with D hard to call. Trimming shortened V by 5 bases and J by 4 bases, and 17 bases separated the two germline ends. Per the germline V gene, CDR1 is LNHDA and CDR2 is SQIVND (reference sequence). The CDR3 length is 15 residues. Here the CDR3 reads CASSGPTELGYGYTF. The CDR3 DNA reads as TGTGCCAGTAGTGGCCCGACGGAACTTGGCTATGGCTACACCTTC.

There are a few counts of this clonotype. The V and J genes are TRBV7-9 and TRBJ1-2; D might be TRBD1 (6 bases). V was trimmed by 3 bases and J by 8 bases, leaving 19 bases between them. Germline V gives CDR1 SEHNR, CDR2 FQNEAQ (reference sequence). This CDR3 is built from 15 residues. CDR3 nucleotide sequence: TGTGCCAGCAGCTTCAGGGGAGGCCGCCAAGAGGGCTACACCTTC. Its translation: CASSFRGGRQEGYTF.

This clonotype was counted only a few times. The chain uses TRBV28 and TRBJ2-3; D might be TRBD1 or TRBD2, each matching 6 bases. CDR3 length: 17 amino acids. Trimming cost V 6 bases and J 1 base, with 20 bases left between them. Germline V gene sequence: CDR1 MDHEN, CDR2 SYDVKM. As DNA, the CDR3 is TGTGCCAGCAGCCTCCCGAACGGGGGCCCTGGCACAGATACGCAGTATTTT. Translating it yields CASSLPNGGPGTDTQYF. Complete variable domain (other parts from reference TRBV28 and TRBJ2-3): DVKVTQSSRYLVKRTGEKVFLECVQDMDHENMFWYRQDPGLGLRLIYFSYDVKMKEKGDIPEGYSVSREKKERFSLILESASTNQTSMYLCASSLPNGGPGTDTQYFGPGTRLTVL.

This clonotype was detected a few times. The chain combines TRBV29-1 with TRBJ1-5; 8 bases map to TRBD1. This CDR3 has 13 residues. Germline assignment: CDR1 SQVTM and CDR2 ANQGSEA. V was clipped by 4 bases and J by 4 bases; unmatched bases: 3. The CDR3 reads CSVARDRNQPQHF. In nucleotides, the CDR3 is TGCAGCGTTGCGAGGGACAGGAATCAGCCCCAGCATTTT.

This CDR3 reads CASSSGGTETQYF. CDR3 nucleotides: TGTGCCAGCAGCTCAGGGGGCACGGAGACCCAGTACTTC. The J gene is TRBJ2-5, the V gene TRBV7-9, with TRBD1 matching over 8 bases. Germline CDR1 SEHNR, CDR2 FQNEAQ (reference sequence). The CDR3 is 13 residues long. Germline trimming cut 4 bases from V and 5 bases from J; bases unmatched to any gene: 3.